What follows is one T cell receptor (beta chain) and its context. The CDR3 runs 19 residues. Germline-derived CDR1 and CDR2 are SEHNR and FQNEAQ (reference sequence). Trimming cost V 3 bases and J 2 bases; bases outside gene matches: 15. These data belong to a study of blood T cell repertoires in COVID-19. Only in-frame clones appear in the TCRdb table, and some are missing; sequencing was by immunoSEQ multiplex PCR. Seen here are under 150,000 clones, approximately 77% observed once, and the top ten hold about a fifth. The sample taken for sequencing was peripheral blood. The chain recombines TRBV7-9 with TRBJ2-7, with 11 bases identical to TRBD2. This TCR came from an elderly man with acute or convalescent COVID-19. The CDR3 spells CASSFPLAGDKAGTYEQYF. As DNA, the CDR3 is TGTGCCAGCAGCTTTCCACTAGCGGGGGACAAAGCGGGGACCTACGAGCAGTACTTC.